This TCR beta chain was recorded in a study of blood T cell repertoires in COVID-19. Looking at the study overall: Italy, Spain and the United States were the sources of the convalescent and acute COVID-19 samples. Nucleic acid was either cDNA or gDNA, and it came from T cells, B-cell-depleted T cells, or PBMCs.

The assay was immunoSEQ multiplex PCR, and TCRdb's table has in-frame clones only and misses some. The table lists under 250,000 clones, approximately 82% of them singletons. This receptor was identified in a man in his forties or fifties with active or convalescent COVID-19. Sequencing used peripheral blood.

Here the CDR3 reads CAWSQRGRVNGGGYTF. The CDR3 nucleotides are TGTGCCTGGAGCCAAAGGGGGAGGGTGAATGGTGGTGGCTACACCTTC. The genes are TRBV30 and TRBJ1-2; the D gene is possibly TRBD1 (6 bases). The CDR3 covers 16 residues. From germline, CDR1 is GTSNPN and CDR2 SVGIG (reference sequence). The ends were cut back, 3 bases at V and 7 bases at J, with 24 bases in the middle.